Following are 30 T cell receptor beta chains from one sample sequenced in a study of control samples from healthy donors and cancer patients. Measured with immunoSEQ multiplex PCR; TCRdb has only the in-frame clones, and not every one. There are 150,000 or so clones in the sample; approximately 93% occur only once, and 4.5% to 6% lies in the top ten. The sequenced material came from blood. Source of these receptors: a man aged 18 to 35 in good health.

CDR3 sequence reads: CASSLFRGRSYNEQFF. The CDR3, as DNA: TGTGCCAGCAGCTTATTCAGGGGACGGAGTTACAATGAGCAGTTCTTC. This chain connects TRBV11-1 to TRBJ2-1; TRBD1 is a possible D gene (6 bases). CDR1 is SGHAT and CDR2 is FQDESV in the germline V gene (reference sequence). V was trimmed by 2 bases and J by 4 bases, leaving 15 bases between them. The CDR3 contains 16 residues.

This rearrangement joins TRBV5-1 to TRBJ1-3, with a tentative D call TRBD1 (5 bases). Germline CDR1 is SGHRS and CDR2 is YFSETQ. The CDR3 is made up of 16 amino acids. V was trimmed by 3 bases and J by 0 bases, leaving 13 bases between them. In DNA, the CDR3 is TGCGCCAGCAGCTCACAGGCCAGGGCCTCTGGAAACACCATATATTTT. Protein: CASSSQARASGNTIYF.

This sequence joins TRBV4-1 and TRBJ2-7, with a weak D call TRBD2 (6 bases). The germline gives CDR1 MGHRA, CDR2 YSYEKL. This CDR3 contains 15 residues. Trimming took off 4 bases at V and 3 bases at J, with 16 bases between the two ends. Written as DNA, the CDR3 is TGCGCCAGCAGCCCTACCGGCGGGATAAACTACGAGCAGTACTTC. Translation: CASSPTGGINYEQYF.

The chain is built from TRBV4-3 and TRBJ2-1; 9 bases match TRBD2. The V and J ends lost 0 bases and 2 bases, in that order; junction bases with no gene match: 11. Germline CDR1 reads LGHNA; CDR2 reads YSLEER. The CDR3 runs to 19 residues. The CDR3: CASSQDVGSGRVAYNEQFF. CDR3 nucleotide sequence: TGCGCCAGCAGCCAAGATGTTGGTAGCGGGAGAGTCGCCTACAATGAGCAGTTCTTC.

The V gene is TRBV7-9, the J gene TRBJ2-3, with D tentatively TRBD2 (5 bases). Deletions cut 5 bases from V and 6 bases from J, with 21 bases between. CDR3 size: 16 residues. From germline, CDR1 is SEHNR and CDR2 FQNEAQ (reference sequence). The CDR3 DNA follows: TGTGCCAGCAGCCCAGTCGAGGGTCACGCCTTGGATACGCAGTATTTT. Amino acids: CASSPVEGHALDTQYF.

The rearrangement links TRBV6-2 or TRBV6-3 to TRBJ1-2; D is perhaps TRBD1 (6 bases). Trimming took off 4 bases at V and 4 bases at J, with 31 bases between the two ends. This CDR3 is built from 20 residues. Germline-derived CDR1 and CDR2 are MNHEY and SVGEGT. The CDR3 nucleotides are TGTGCCAGCAGTTCTCCTTGGACGGACAGTACAATCCAAAAAGGCTATGGCTACACCTTC. Amino acid sequence: CASSSPWTDSTIQKGYGYTF.

The chain combines TRBV6-6 with TRBJ2-3, with TRBD1 identical over 9 bases. V shed 2 bases, J shed 5 bases, and the junction held 8 bases outside the gene matches. CDR3 size: 16 residues. Germline values: CDR1 MNHNY, CDR2 SVGAGI (reference sequence). CDR3 residues: CASSYPPDRGRDTQYF. In nucleotides, the CDR3 is TGTGCCAGCAGTTACCCCCCGGACAGGGGCCGAGATACGCAGTATTTT.

As DNA, the CDR3 is TGTGCCAGCAGTTTGGGGACAGGGATGGGGTATTTT. Encoded protein: CASSLGTGMGYF. This rearrangement joins TRBV12-3 or TRBV12-4 to TRBJ2-3; 9 positions match TRBD1. V was clipped by 3 bases and J by 14 bases; unmatched bases: 6. This CDR3 contains 12 residues.

The rearrangement uses TRBV6-2 or TRBV6-3 and TRBJ1-1; D ambiguous. Germline loops: CDR1 MNHEY, CDR2 SVGEGT. This CDR3 spans 14 amino acids. V shed 2 bases and J shed 1 base, with 8 bases lying between them. As DNA, the CDR3 is TGTGCCAGCAGTTACGGAGCGGCGAACACTGAAGCTTTCTTT. It yields the protein CASSYGAANTEAFF.

A single count supports this clone. This chain connects TRBV21-1 to TRBJ2-1; TRBD1, as called in the table, went unchecked against the DNA. TRBV21-1 is a pseudogene segment. The CDR3 sequence is 16 residues long. CDR3 region: CASSKASGTGGQEGIF. The CDR3 coding sequence is TGTGCCAGCAGCAAAGCCTCCGGGACAGGGGGCCAGGAAGGGATCTTC.

This chain connects TRBV4-3 to TRBJ2-1; D is uncertain. The CDR3 runs to 15 residues. Germline V lookup: CDR1 LGHNA, CDR2 YSLEER. The V end was cut by 1 base, the J end by 1 base, with 8 bases between. CDR3 bases: TGCGCCAGCAGCCAAGGTTTTGGGTCCTACAATGAGCAGTTCTTC. Its protein is CASSQGFGSYNEQFF.

In this sample, this clone turned up many times. This sequence joins TRBV23-1 and TRBJ1-6; perhaps TRBD1 as D (5 bases). Being an ORF, TRBV23-1 has a function that is uncertain. The V end lost 2 bases, the J end lost 4 bases, and 15 bases lay between the germline ends. The CDR3 spans 17 residues. Here the CDR3 reads CASSQDYRLLYNSPLHF. The CDR3 DNA reads TGCGCCAGCAGTCAAGACTACAGGTTACTTTATAATTCACCCCTCCACTTT.

This sequence joins TRBV7-9 and TRBJ2-2; perhaps TRBD2 as D (5 bases). This CDR3 is built from 11 residues. Germline V CDR1 and CDR2: SEHNR, FQNEAQ (reference sequence). V was trimmed by 5 bases and J by 11 bases, leaving 9 bases between them. CDR3 region: CASSRGSELFF. Written as DNA, the CDR3 is TGTGCCAGCAGCAGAGGGAGTGAGCTGTTTTTT.

The chain links TRBV27 to TRBJ1-3; 9 positions agree with TRBD1. The CDR3 runs 16 residues. The trim removed 4 bases at V and 1 base at J, leaving 5 bases unmatched. CDR1 and CDR2 from the germline V gene are MNHEY and SMNVEV (reference sequence). The DNA for the CDR3 is TGTGCCAGCAGTTCGGACAGGGGTTGGTCTGGAAACACCATATATTTT. This codes for CASSSDRGWSGNTIYF.

This clone came up once. V and J are TRBV13 and TRBJ1-2; TRBD1 matches 7 bases. The germline V gene encodes CDR1 PRHDT and CDR2 FYEKMQ (reference sequence). The trim removed 5 bases at V and 6 bases at J, leaving 9 bases unmatched. This CDR3 has 14 residues. Here the CDR3 DNA reads TGTGCCAGCAGCCCAGAGACAGGGCGGGATGGCTACACCTTC. It specifies CASSPETGRDGYTF.

The J gene is TRBJ2-7, the V gene TRBV27, with unresolved D. The ends were cut back, 4 bases at V and 5 bases at J, with 18 bases in the middle. The germline gives CDR1 MNHEY, CDR2 SMNVEV (reference sequence). The length of the CDR3 is 15 residues. The CDR3 loop is CASSSVGPHANEQYF. In nucleotides, the CDR3 is TGTGCCAGCAGTTCCGTAGGCCCGCATGCTAACGAGCAGTACTTC.

The CDR3 is CASSYSGRDRRTYEQYF. The CDR3 DNA reads as TGTGCCAGCAGTTACTCCGGCCGGGACAGGCGAACCTACGAGCAGTACTTC. The chain joins TRBV6-2 or TRBV6-3 to TRBJ2-7; 8 bases match TRBD1. The ends lost 0 bases at V and 2 bases at J; junction bases unmatched: 9. The CDR3 spans 17 residues. CDR1 is MNHEY and CDR2 is SVGEGT in the germline V gene.

The chain uses TRBV19 and TRBJ2-1; 7 nucleotides agree with TRBD1. After removal of 5 bases from V and 8 bases from J, the junction contained 15 bases not matched to a gene. CDR1 and CDR2 from the germline V gene are LNHDA and SQIVND (reference sequence). The CDR3 sequence is 16 residues long. The CDR3 is CASSPRRGGGKDEQFF. In DNA, the CDR3 is TGTGCCAGTAGTCCCCGTCGAGGGGGCGGTAAGGATGAGCAGTTCTTC.

The chain carries TRBV2 and TRBJ2-7; TRBD2 aligns across 10 bases. V trimming: 3 bases; J trimming: 3 bases; junction bases outside the gene matches: 5. Germline V gene data show CDR1 as SNHLY and CDR2 as FYNNEI. CDR3 length: 15 amino acids. The CDR3 loop reads CASSEGLATFYEQYF. The CDR3 DNA reads as TGTGCCAGCAGTGAGGGACTAGCGACCTTCTACGAGCAGTACTTC.

The chain uses TRBV28 and TRBJ2-3; D might be TRBD2 (6 bases). The V end was cut by 7 bases, the J end by 4 bases, with 18 bases between. The CDR3 spans 15 residues. Germline V lookup: CDR1 MDHEN, CDR2 SYDVKM. The CDR3 bases are TGTGCCAGCATCAGAGGCCGGGAGTGGGCAGATACGCAGTATTTT. Its protein product is CASIRGREWADTQYF.

The chain carries TRBV5-1 and TRBJ2-2, with TRBD1 identical over 8 bases. The length of the CDR3 is 16 residues. The junction had 8 bases not matched to a gene; V was cut back by 7 bases and J by 0 bases. Germline-derived CDR1 and CDR2 are SGHRS and YFSETQ. CDR3 DNA: TGCGCCAGCGTGGACAGGGAATTCGCGAACACCGGGGAGCTGTTTTTT. This gives the protein CASVDREFANTGELFF.

This chain connects TRBV7-8 to TRBJ1-1; D ambiguous. Trimming left V 3 bases short and J 6 bases short, with 17 bases between. CDR1 is SGHVS, CDR2 FQNEAQ, per germline. The CDR3 covers 15 residues. The CDR3 nucleotides read TGTGCCAGCAGCTTGGGTTCGGTCGGACGGCCTGAAGCTTTCTTT. Amino acid sequence: CASSLGSVGRPEAFF.

The chain is built from TRBV11-3 and TRBJ2-2; no clear D. The V end lost 5 bases, the J end lost 5 bases, and 6 bases lay between the germline ends. The CDR3 loop spans 12 amino acids. The germline CDR1 and CDR2 sequences are SGHNT and YENEEA. The CDR3 is CASSPGTGELFF. DNA of the CDR3: TGTGCCAGCAGCCCTGGAACCGGGGAGCTGTTTTTT.

The chain couples TRBV9 to TRBJ1-2; D is perhaps TRBD1 (5 bases). This CDR3 has 14 residues. V gave up 4 bases and J gave up 8 bases, with 18 bases separating them. CDR1 SGDLS and CDR2 YYNGEE come from the germline V gene. CDR3 sequence reads: CASSSGDGASGYTF. The CDR3 DNA follows: TGTGCCAGCAGCTCGGGGGACGGAGCGTCAGGCTACACCTTC.

The chain links TRBV24-1 to TRBJ2-1, with TRBD1 matching 9 bases. This CDR3 has 14 residues. Per the germline V gene, CDR1 is KGHDR and CDR2 is SFDVKD. The V segment lost 9 bases and the J segment 8 bases; nucleotides outside the gene matches: 10. In DNA form, the CDR3 reads TGTGCCACCGCTGCGGGACAGGGTTTCGATGAGCAGTTCTTC. Translation: CATAAGQGFDEQFF.

Here the CDR3 DNA reads TGTGCCAGTAGTATAAACAGGGGGGACTACAATGAGCAGTTCTTC. Translating gives CASSINRGDYNEQFF. V is TRBV19 and J is TRBJ2-1, with 8 bases matching TRBD1. Germline CDR1 and CDR2: LNHDA and SQIVND (reference sequence). The CDR3 consists of 15 residues. The V and J ends lost 2 bases and 3 bases, in that order; junction bases with no gene match: 3.

The chain couples TRBV12-3 or TRBV12-4 to TRBJ2-5; no reliable D call. Trimming pared 5 bases from V and 3 bases from J, leaving 10 bases between. The length of the CDR3 is 13 residues. Written as DNA, the CDR3 is TGTGCCAGCAGTGGGGAAACCGAAGAGACCCAGTACTTC. This translates into CASSGETEETQYF.

The chain is built from TRBV5-1 and TRBJ2-3, with D possibly TRBD1 on 6 matching bases. CDR1 and CDR2 (germline): SGHRS, YFSETQ. CDR3 length equals 16 residues. The germline V and J ends were trimmed by 7 bases and 4 bases, with 22 bases remaining between them. The CDR3: CASGVQTGSVADTQYF. CDR3 coding DNA: TGCGCCAGCGGAGTGCAAACAGGGAGTGTTGCAGATACGCAGTATTTT.

The rearrangement links TRBV11-3 to TRBJ2-1; D not resolved. CDR1 and CDR2 (germline): SGHNT, YENEEA. CDR3 length equals 12 residues. Trimming cost V 5 bases and J 6 bases, with 8 bases left between them. In DNA form, the CDR3 reads TGTGCCAGCAGCCACGGGCCCAATGAGCAGTTCTTC. Translating it yields CASSHGPNEQFF.

V and J are TRBV27 and TRBJ2-5, with D hard to call. The V end was cut by 0 bases, the J end by 7 bases, with 9 bases between. This CDR3 region has 13 residues. Per the germline V gene, CDR1 is MNHEY and CDR2 is SMNVEV (reference sequence). The CDR3 bases are TGTGCCAGCAGTTTATCGATTTGGGGGACCCAGTACTTC. It encodes CASSLSIWGTQYF.